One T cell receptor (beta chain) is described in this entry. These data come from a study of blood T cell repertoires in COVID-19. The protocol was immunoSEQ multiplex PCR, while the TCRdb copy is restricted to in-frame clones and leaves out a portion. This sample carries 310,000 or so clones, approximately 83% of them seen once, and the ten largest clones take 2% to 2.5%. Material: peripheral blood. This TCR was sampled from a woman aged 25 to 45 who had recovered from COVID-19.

The CDR3 DNA reads as TGTGCCAGCAGCGTCTCCGGGACAGGGGATTCACCCCTCCACTTT. Translating gives CASSVSGTGDSPLHF. This chain joins TRBV9 and TRBJ1-6, with 10 bases aligning to TRBD1. The CDR3 has 15 residues. Germline V lookup: CDR1 SGDLS, CDR2 YYNGEE. V gave up 2 bases and J gave up 8 bases; unmatched junction bases: 4.